The sequence of this T cell receptor (beta chain) was determined in a study of OX40 agonist ivuxolimab in advanced cancers. Study-wide points: More expanded clones were seen, on average, in CD8+ T cells than in CD4+.

The V gene lost 0 bases and the J gene lost 0 bases, with 11 bases spanning the gap. The CDR3 spans 16 residues. From germline, CDR1 is MNHEY and CDR2 SVGAGI. Points on this clone: Antigen specificity is unknown.

Assay: immunoSEQ multiplex PCR; the TCRdb copy retains only in-frame clones and omits some. Here the sample spans 28,000 or so clones, 85% to 95% being singletons. The chain uses TRBV6-5 and TRBJ1-1; TRBD1 might be the D (5 bases). The sample was CD4+ or CD8+ T cells sorted from blood, taken in a trial of the OX40 agonist ivuxolimab. The TCR was taken from an adult with an advanced solid tumor such as melanoma, head and neck, liver or kidney cancer. The CDR3, as DNA: TGTGCCAGCAGTTACTCGCTAACAGGAATGAACACTGAAGCTTTCTTT. Translating it yields CASSYSLTGMNTEAFF.